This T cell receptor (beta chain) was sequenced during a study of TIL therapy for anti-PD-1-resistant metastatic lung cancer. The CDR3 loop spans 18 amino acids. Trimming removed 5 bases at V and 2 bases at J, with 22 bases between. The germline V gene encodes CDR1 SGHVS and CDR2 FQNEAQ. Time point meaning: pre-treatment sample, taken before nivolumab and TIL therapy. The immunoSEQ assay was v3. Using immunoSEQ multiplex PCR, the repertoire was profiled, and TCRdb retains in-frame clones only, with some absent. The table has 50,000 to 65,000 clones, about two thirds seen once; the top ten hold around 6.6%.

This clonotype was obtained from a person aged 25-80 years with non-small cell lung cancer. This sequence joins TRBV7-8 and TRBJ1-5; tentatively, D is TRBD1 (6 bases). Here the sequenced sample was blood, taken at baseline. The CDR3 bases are TGTGCCAGCAGCCCAGAACAGGGTGGGGTTGTTGGCAATCAGCCCCAGCATTTT. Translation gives CASSPEQGGVVGNQPQHF.